The rows below give T cell receptor beta chains drawn from one sample of a study of shared clonotypes between healthy human individuals. Generated by immunoSEQ multiplex PCR, the TCRdb table keeps only in-frame clones and is missing some. The sample records some 2,500,000 clones, approximately 90% being singletons. What was sequenced was naive CD4+ T cells from PBMCs. These receptors all come from a man younger than 35 in good health. Some clones in this sample may be carry-over from other donors' samples. Each CDR3 is given with its conserved first and last residue. Fields, in order: V gene, clone size, J gene, D gene, CDR3 DNA, CDR3 protein. The D gene is left open where the match is weak. Some rows have no size entry. The others give once, few or many, or a class for an expanded clone.

TRBV7-7,.,TRBJ2-1,.,TGTGCCAGCAGCCCTGGACTGGGTGAAGAGCAGTTCTTC,CASSPGLGEEQFF
TRBV7-2,.,TRBJ2-2,TRBD2,TGTGCCAGCAGCACTCCCGGGACTAGCTCCGGGGAGCTGTTTTTT,CASSTPGTSSGELFF
TRBV6-5,.,TRBJ2-5,.,TGTGCCAGCAGTGTCTCACAAGAGACCCAGTACTTC,CASSVSQETQYF
TRBV20-1,.,TRBJ2-1,.,TGCAGTGCCGACCCTGAGGATGAGCAGTTCTTC,CSADPEDEQFF
TRBV7-9,.,TRBJ2-7,TRBD2,TGTGCCAGCAGCTTTCGCCTAGCGGACTCCTACGAGCAGTACTTC,CASSFRLADSYEQYF
TRBV2,.,TRBJ1-2,TRBD1,TGTGCCAGCAGTCACCAGGGGACAGGGAGAGTCTATGGCTACACCTTC,CASSHQGTGRVYGYTF
TRBV5-6,.,TRBJ1-1,.,TGTGCCAGCTCCCCTCCGTGGGGACTGAACACTGAAGCTTTCTTT,CASSPPWGLNTEAFF
TRBV29-1,.,TRBJ1-1,.,TGCAGCGGCAGACAGGTCCTGAACACTGAAGCTTTCTTT,CSGRQVLNTEAFF
TRBV27,once,TRBJ2-7,.,TGTGCCAGCAGTTCTCGGAGCGTCCAGACTTACGAGCAGTACTTC,CASSSRSVQTYEQYF
TRBV18,.,TRBJ1-1,.,TGTGCCAGCTCACCCCTGGGCAGGCGCCTGAACACTGAAGCTTTCTTT,CASSPLGRRLNTEAFF
TRBV15,.,TRBJ2-2,.,TGTGCCACCAGCAGAGATTGGTTAGCGGCGAACACCGGGGAGCTGTTTTTT,CATSRDWLAANTGELFF
TRBV7-8,.,TRBJ2-7,TRBD1,TGTGCCAGCAGTCCCCGGGACAGGGGCTCCTACGAGCAGTACTTC,CASSPRDRGSYEQYF
TRBV28,.,TRBJ1-1,.,TGTGCCAGCAGTTTCGAGTTTGGGGACTGGATGAACACTGAAGCTTTCTTT,CASSFEFGDWMNTEAFF
TRBV9,once,TRBJ2-1,TRBD2,TGTGCCAGCAGCGAGAGGACTAGCGGGATACAGGATGAGCAGTTCTTC,CASSERTSGIQDEQFF
TRBV5-4,.,TRBJ2-3,TRBD2,TGTGCCAGCAGCCCTACGAGGATGATAGCGGGGGGGCAGTATTTT,CASSPTRMIAGGQYF
TRBV5-1,.,TRBJ2-1,TRBD2,TGCGCCAGCAGCAAAGCAGCGGGAGATTCCTACAATGAGCAGTTCTTC,CASSKAAGDSYNEQFF
TRBV9,.,TRBJ1-2,.,TGTGCCAGCAGCGTCCTGGGGGAGGCCCATGGCTACACCTTC,CASSVLGEAHGYTF
TRBV14,.,TRBJ2-5,TRBD2,TGTGCCAGCACCAGGACTAGCGGGAGCTGGGAGACCCAGTACTTC,CASTRTSGSWETQYF
TRBV28,.,TRBJ1-2,.,TGTGCCAGCAGTTTACGGCGACAACTCCAGACCTTC,CASSLRRQLQTF
TRBV1,.,TRBJ2-2,.,TGCACCAGCAGCCCCCCGACCTCGAGGGACACCGGGGAGCTGTTTTTT,CTSSPPTSRDTGELFF
TRBV5-1,.,TRBJ2-7,TRBD2,TGCGCCAGCAGCTTGGGCCCCCAAAGCGGGAGTTCCTACGAGCAGTACTTC,CASSLGPQSGSSYEQYF
TRBV7-9,.,TRBJ2-3,.,TGTGCCAGCAGCCGCACAGGGACCACAGATACGCAGTATTTT,CASSRTGTTDTQYF
TRBV30,.,TRBJ1-2,TRBD1,TGTGCCTGGAGATCCTCGGACAGGGGAGCTAACTATGGCTACACCTTC,CAWRSSDRGANYGYTF
TRBV5-1,.,TRBJ2-5,.,TGCGCCAGCAGCTTGGAAGCTTTCCAAGAGACCCAGTACTTC,CASSLEAFQETQYF
TRBV28,.,TRBJ2-7,.,TGTGCCAGCAGTGAAATTAAGGGGGAAGAGCAGTACTTC,CASSEIKGEEQYF
TRBV18,.,TRBJ2-1,TRBD1,TGTGCCAGCTCACCCAGGACAGGGGTCCCGGGTGAGCAGTTCTTC,CASSPRTGVPGEQFF
TRBV15,.,TRBJ1-3,TRBD1,TGTGCCACCAGCAGAGAGGAACAGGGGGCTGGAAACACCATATATTTT,CATSREEQGAGNTIYF
TRBV28,few,TRBJ1-1,.,TGTGCCAGCAGCGTACCGGACGGATCGAACACTGAAGCTTTCTTT,CASSVPDGSNTEAFF
TRBV28,.,TRBJ1-3,.,TGTGCCGCCCGCAAAAGCTCTGGAAACACCATATATTTT,CAARKSSGNTIYF
TRBV7-9,.,TRBJ2-2,.,TGTGCCAGCAGCTTAGCCGGGCGAGATGGCACCACCGGGGAGCTGTTTTTT,CASSLAGRDGTTGELFF
TRBV30,.,TRBJ2-7,.,TGTGCCTGGAGTGCGGACAGATTCAACGAGCAGTACTTC,CAWSADRFNEQYF
TRBV5-4,.,TRBJ2-3,.,TGTGCCAGCAGCCGCCACGGACGGTCGCCTAGCACAGATACGCAGTATTTT,CASSRHGRSPSTDTQYF
TRBV5-1,.,TRBJ1-1,.,TGCGCCAGCAGCCTACAGGGAGGGGACACTGAAGCTTTCTTT,CASSLQGGDTEAFF
TRBV10-3,.,TRBJ1-5,.,TGTGCCATCAGTGGTACAGCAGATCAGCCCCAGCATTTT,CAISGTADQPQHF
TRBV27,.,TRBJ2-1,TRBD1,TGTGCCAGCAGTTTAAAGGGAGACAGGGGACGCTACAATGAGCAGTTCTTC,CASSLKGDRGRYNEQFF
TRBV6-6,once,TRBJ1-6,.,TGTGCCAGCAGCCACAGTTCGATCACCCTCCACTTT,CASSHSSITLHF